This paragraph covers one T cell receptor beta chain sequence. The data were obtained in a study of technical replicates of blood from a handful of donors. After removal of 0 bases from V and 5 bases from J, the junction contained 3 bases not matched to a gene. This CDR3 is built from 15 residues. Looked up from germline, CDR1 is ENHRY and CDR2 is SYGVKD. Assay: immunoSEQ multiplex PCR; the TCRdb copy retains only in-frame clones and omits some. This table holds about 70,000 clones, about 86% found once. The sequenced material came from PBMCs. The TCR was taken from a human donor in good health. Some clones in this sample may be carry-over from other donors' samples. This chain connects TRBV10-3 to TRBJ2-1; 8 bases line up with TRBD2. This chain's CDR3 is CAISESKTSDNEQFF. CDR3 sequence (DNA): TGTGCCATCAGTGAGTCTAAGACTAGCGACAATGAGCAGTTCTTC.